Given below is one T cell receptor beta chain in context. Antigen: not known. The sample holds other DNA sequences that translate to the same CDR3. This entry comes from a study of shared clonotypes between healthy human individuals. Researchers ran the assay at a deep level. Splitting of each subset's genomic DNA was done evenly across several immunoSEQ plates. Data came from immunoSEQ multiplex PCR; TCRdb stores just in-frame clones and leaves some out. This table holds about 2 million clones, approximately 95% found once. Germline lookup yields CDR1 MNHNS and CDR2 SASEGT. V lost 3 bases and J lost 3, with 6 bases in between. The CDR3 runs 13 residues. Notes on the study in general: Clonotype sharing levels among donors were expected to vary with sequencing depth. Non-shared clonotypes displayed generation probabilities falling below those of clonotypes present in all four donors.

Material for sequencing was naive CD4+ T cells sorted from blood. Subset reported: CD45RA+ positively selected. This sequence was found in a man aged 18 to 30 in good health. V gene TRBV6-1 combines with J gene TRBJ1-3; D call uncertain. The CDR3 loop reads CASSEARGNTIYF. CDR3 nucleotide sequence: TGTGCCAGCAGTGAGGCGCGTGGAAACACCATATATTTT.